The clone carrying this T cell receptor beta chain has more than one count but fewer than ten. Its cognate antigen is unknown. PCR was performed a second time for about 6 to 11 cycles using a sample-barcoded 5' primer and a J-beta primer mix. TCRdb reprocessed the 5' RACE reads with MiXCR, giving one entry per CDR3 protein. In the table there are 1.5 million to 2 million distinct CDR3 sequences, about two fifths of which are singletons. The data stem from a study of blood T cells in healthy people across ages. Regarding the study as a whole: TCR beta diversity per million T cells fell roughly linearly with age.

This CDR3 region has 17 residues. Germline lookup yields CDR1 SGDLS and CDR2 YYNGEE. Trimming shortened V by 0 bases and J by 5 bases, and 18 bases separated the two germline ends. The receptor was isolated from a human donor in good health. The source material was blood. The chain employs TRBV9 and TRBJ2-1; no reliable D call. The CDR3 region has the DNA TGTGCCAGCAGCGTAGGAGGCCCTAGTCGGTGGGACAATGAGCAGTTCTTC. This translates into CASSVGGPSRWDNEQFF.